This T cell receptor (beta chain) was retrieved from a study of blood T cell repertoires in COVID-19. Authors' data handling: Researchers report that nucleated cell counts were estimated from reference gene primer amplification. Data came from immunoSEQ multiplex PCR; TCRdb stores just in-frame clones and leaves some out. V and J calls plus clone size are reproduced from that table; the DNA served to infer D and trimming. Among approximately 290,000 clones listed, roughly 91% were seen once. In its sample, this clone was seen a few times. The CDR3 totals 13 residues. With V trimmed by 2 bases and J by 8 bases, 6 bases remained unmatched. Germline values: CDR1 SGHTA, CDR2 FQGTGA.

The V call is TRBV7-3, the J call TRBJ2-7; TRBD1 aligns across 7 bases. This receptor was obtained from a man aged 25-45 years with acute or convalescent COVID-19. Sequencing was done on a sample of peripheral blood. CDR3 coding DNA: TGTGCCAGCAGCTTAGGTCGACAGGGTCAGCAGTACTTC. As protein: CASSLGRQGQQYF.